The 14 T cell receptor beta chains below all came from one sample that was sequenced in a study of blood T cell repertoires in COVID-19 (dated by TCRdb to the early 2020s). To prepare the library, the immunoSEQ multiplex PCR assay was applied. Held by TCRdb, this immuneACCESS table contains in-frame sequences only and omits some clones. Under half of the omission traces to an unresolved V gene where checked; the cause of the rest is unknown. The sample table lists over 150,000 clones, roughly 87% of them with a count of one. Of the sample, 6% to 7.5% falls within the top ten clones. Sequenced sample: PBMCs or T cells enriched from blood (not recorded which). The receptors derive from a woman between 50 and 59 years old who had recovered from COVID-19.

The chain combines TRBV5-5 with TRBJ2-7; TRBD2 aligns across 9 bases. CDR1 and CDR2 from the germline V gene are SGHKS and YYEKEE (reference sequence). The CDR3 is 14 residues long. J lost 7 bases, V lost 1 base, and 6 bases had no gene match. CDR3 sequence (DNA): TGTGCCAGCAGCTTGCGGCTAGCGGGACAGGAGCAGTACTTC. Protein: CASSLRLAGQEQYF.

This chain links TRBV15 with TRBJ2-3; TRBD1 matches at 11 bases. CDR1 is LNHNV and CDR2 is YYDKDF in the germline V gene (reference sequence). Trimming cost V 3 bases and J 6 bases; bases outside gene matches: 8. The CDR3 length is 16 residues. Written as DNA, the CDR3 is TGTGCCACCAGCAGTCCGGACAGGGGGCTATTCGATACGCAGTATTTT. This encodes CATSSPDRGLFDTQYF.

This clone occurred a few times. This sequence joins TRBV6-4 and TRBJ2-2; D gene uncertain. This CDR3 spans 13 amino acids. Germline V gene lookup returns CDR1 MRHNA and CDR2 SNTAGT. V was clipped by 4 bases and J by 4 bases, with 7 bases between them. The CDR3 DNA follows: TGTGCCAGCAGTGCTGAGTTCACCGGGGAGCTGTTTTTT. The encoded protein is CASSAEFTGELFF.

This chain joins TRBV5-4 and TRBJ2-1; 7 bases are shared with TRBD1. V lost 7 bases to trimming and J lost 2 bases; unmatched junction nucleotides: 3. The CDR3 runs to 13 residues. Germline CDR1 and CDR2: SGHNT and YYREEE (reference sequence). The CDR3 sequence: CASRDRTYNEQFF. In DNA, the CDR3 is TGTGCCAGCCGGGACAGAACCTACAATGAGCAGTTCTTC.

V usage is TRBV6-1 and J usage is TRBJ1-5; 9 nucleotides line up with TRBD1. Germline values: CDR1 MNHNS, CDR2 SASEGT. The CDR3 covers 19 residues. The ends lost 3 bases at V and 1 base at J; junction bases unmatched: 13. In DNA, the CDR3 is TGTGCCAGCAGTGACAAGGGGGCCGCGGGACAGGGAAGCAATCAGCCCCAGCATTTT. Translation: CASSDKGAAGQGSNQPQHF.

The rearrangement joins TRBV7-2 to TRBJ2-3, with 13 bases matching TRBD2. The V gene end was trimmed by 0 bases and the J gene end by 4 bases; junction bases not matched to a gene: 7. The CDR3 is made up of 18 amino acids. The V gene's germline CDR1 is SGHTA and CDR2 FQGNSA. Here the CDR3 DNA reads TGTGCCAGCAGCTTAGCCCACGGACTAGCGGGAGCCGCAGATACGCAGTATTTT. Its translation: CASSLAHGLAGAADTQYF.

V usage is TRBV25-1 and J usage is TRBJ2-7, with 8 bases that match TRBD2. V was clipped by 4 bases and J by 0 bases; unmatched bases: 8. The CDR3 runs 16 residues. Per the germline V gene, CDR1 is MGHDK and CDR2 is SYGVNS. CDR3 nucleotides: TGTGCCAGCAGTGTGACCTCTAGCGGGCCCTCCTACGAGCAGTACTTC. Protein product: CASSVTSSGPSYEQYF.

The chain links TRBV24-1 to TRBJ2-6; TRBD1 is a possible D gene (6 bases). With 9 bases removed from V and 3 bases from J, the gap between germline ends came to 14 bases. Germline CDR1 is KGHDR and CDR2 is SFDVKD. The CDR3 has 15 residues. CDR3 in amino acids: CATARGRDGANVLTF. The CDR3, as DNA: TGTGCCACCGCCAGGGGAAGAGATGGGGCCAACGTCCTGACTTTC.

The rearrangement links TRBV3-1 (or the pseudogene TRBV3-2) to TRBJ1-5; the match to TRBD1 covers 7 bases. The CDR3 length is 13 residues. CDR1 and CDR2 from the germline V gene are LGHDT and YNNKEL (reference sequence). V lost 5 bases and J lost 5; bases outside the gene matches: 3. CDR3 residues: CASSLDRDQPQHF. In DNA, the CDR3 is TGTGCCAGCAGCTTAGACAGGGATCAGCCCCAGCATTTT.

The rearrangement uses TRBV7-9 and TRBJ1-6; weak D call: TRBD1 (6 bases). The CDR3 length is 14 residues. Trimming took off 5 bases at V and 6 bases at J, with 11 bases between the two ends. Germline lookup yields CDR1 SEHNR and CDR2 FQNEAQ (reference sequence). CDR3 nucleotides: TGTGCCAGCAGCCAAGACAGGATTAATTCACCCCTCCACTTT. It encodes CASSQDRINSPLHF.

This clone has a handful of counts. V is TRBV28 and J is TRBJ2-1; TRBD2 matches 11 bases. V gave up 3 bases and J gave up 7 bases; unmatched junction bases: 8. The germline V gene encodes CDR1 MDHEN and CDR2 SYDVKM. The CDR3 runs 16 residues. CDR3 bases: TGTGCCAGCAGTTTCATTATAGCGGGAGGGGGGAATGAGCAGTTCTTC. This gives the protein CASSFIIAGGGNEQFF.

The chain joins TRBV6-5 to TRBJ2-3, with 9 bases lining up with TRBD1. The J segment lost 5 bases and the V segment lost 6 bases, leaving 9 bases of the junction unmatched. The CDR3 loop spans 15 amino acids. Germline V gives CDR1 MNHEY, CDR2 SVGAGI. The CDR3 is CASSLQGALGDTQYF. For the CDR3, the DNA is TGTGCCAGCAGCTTACAGGGGGCTCTTGGAGATACGCAGTATTTT.

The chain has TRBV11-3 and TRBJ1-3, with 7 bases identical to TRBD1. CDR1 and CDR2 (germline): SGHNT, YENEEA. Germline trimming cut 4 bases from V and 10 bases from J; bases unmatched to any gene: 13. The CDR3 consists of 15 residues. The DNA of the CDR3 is TGTGCCAGCAGCTCCTGGACAGGCCACGGTGGGACCATATATTTT. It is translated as CASSSWTGHGGTIYF.

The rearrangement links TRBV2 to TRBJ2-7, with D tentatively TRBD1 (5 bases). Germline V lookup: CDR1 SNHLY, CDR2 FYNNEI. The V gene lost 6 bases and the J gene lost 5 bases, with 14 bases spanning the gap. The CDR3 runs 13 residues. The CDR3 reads CASRDTGAHEQYF. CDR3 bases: TGTGCCAGCAGGGATACAGGCGCCCACGAGCAGTACTTC.